Here is one TCR beta chain with its context. Its antigen is not yet known. Base qualities were left out, and no much larger clone turns up one base away. Looking up the germline V gene (reference sequence) yields CDR1 SEHNR and CDR2 FQNEAQ. Inclusive of the bounding cysteine and phenylalanine, the CDR3 is 15 residues long. Left in the record is the CDR3 DNA by itself, 45 bases read in frame from the first base. Between the V and J ends, shortened by 5 bases and 0 bases respectively, the junction contains 11 bases. TCRbeta CDR3 regions were amplified from genomic DNA by means of the immunoSEQ Assay, a bias-controlled multiplex PCR. From the authors' description of their analysis: The number of nucleated cells in each sample was estimated by amplification of reference gene primers within the assay. To quantify the absolute abundance of each unique TCRbeta CDR3 rearrangement, sequence reads were collapsed and filtered. For each sample, productive Simpson clonality was calculated as the square root of Simpson's diversity index over productive rearrangements. TCRdb took over this immuneACCESS table, retaining in-frame rearrangements with V and J assigned. Such tables are incomplete; in checked studies, under half of the missing clones stem from an unresolved V gene, and the remainder is unexplained. Clonal size and the V and J genes are those of that table, whereas D and trimming came from the DNA. Here the sample has over 110,000 clones; about three quarters occur a single time. Of the sample, roughly 13% is held by the ten largest clones.

This entry comes from a study of blood T cell repertoires in COVID-19 (dated by TCRdb to 2018 to 2021). For the wider study: Samples covering the acute and convalescent phases of COVID-19 were provided by collaborators in the United States, Italy and Spain. The prospective study material was composed of cDNA or gDNA derived from T cells, B-cell-depleted T cells, or PBMCs. Deeply sampled blood TCRbeta repertoires from subjects exposed to, actively infected with, or recovered from COVID-19 were included in the dataset. The repertoires were made available in a free public database intended to serve as a resource for research on the immune response to SARS-CoV-2. The samples were drawn from two sources: the first 160 participants of the ongoing ImmuneRACE study, and 950 to 1,500 subjects contributed by 6 global collaborators. Nearly every sample came with metadata listing a de-identified subject ID, COVID-19 status, age in years and sex. HLA class I and class II types, where available, came from metadata supplied by the sample provider rather than from assay-based typing. What the authors observed across the whole study: The amount of clinical and demographic metadata varied by source and participant and was provided uncurated.

Each collaborating institution followed its own protocols to collect whole blood in K2EDTA tubes. For TCRbeta analysis, collaborators shipped samples in one of three forms: frozen whole blood, isolated PBMCs, or DNA extracted from either of those sample types. The source material was peripheral blood. This TCR came from a man at least 80 years old with acute or convalescent COVID-19. The chain couples TRBV7-9 to TRBJ2-4; the D gene is perhaps TRBD1, from 5 matching bases. This receptor carries the CDR3 CASSPTELAKNIQYF. In nucleotide form, the sequence is TGTGCCAGCAGCCCGACAGAGCTAGCCAAAAACATTCAGTACTTC.